One and the same sample provided the 24 T cell receptor beta chains below, sequenced in a study of T cells in Graves' hyperthyroidism and ophthalmopathy. RNA transcripts served as the template for amplifying TCR beta CDR3 regions. TCR CDR3 underwent first-round RT-PCR with the HTBI primer set. From the multiplex PCR reads, TCRdb called clonotypes with MiXCR, one entry per CDR3 protein. The table includes over 150,000 distinct CDR3 sequences, roughly a sixth detected once. Sequencing was performed on blood. These receptors all stem from a woman aged 50 to 60 with Graves' hyperthyroidism.

The chain has TRBV9 and TRBJ2-2, with no clear D. Germline assignment: CDR1 SGDLS and CDR2 YYNGEE. The CDR3 consists of 16 residues. Trimming left V 0 bases short and J 0 bases short, with 9 bases between. CDR3 DNA: TGTGCCAGCAGCGTAGGAGTGGGCACGAACACCGGGGAGCTGTTTTTT. Its translation is CASSVGVGTNTGELFF.

Ten or more counts support this clonotype. V gene TRBV24-1 combines with J gene TRBJ2-7; the D gene is possibly TRBD1 (6 bases). CDR1 is KGHDR and CDR2 is SFDVKD in the germline V gene. The CDR3 is made up of 15 amino acids. Trimming stripped 3 bases from V and 2 bases from J, with 13 bases between. CDR3 amino acids: CATSDQTGNPYEQYF. CDR3 nucleotide sequence: TGTGCCACCAGTGATCAAACAGGGAACCCCTACGAGCAGTACTTC.

There are a few counts of this clonotype. The chain links TRBV5-1 to TRBJ1-2; D is unresolved. CDR1 and CDR2 (germline): SGHRS, YFSETQ. This CDR3 contains 13 residues. V was shortened by 5 bases and J by 7 bases, with 15 bases between the two germline ends. The CDR3 is CASSFELGSGYTF. The CDR3 DNA follows: TGCGCCAGCAGTTTTGAATTGGGCTCTGGCTACACCTTC.

The chain carries TRBV12-5 and TRBJ2-1; tentatively, D is TRBD2 (5 bases). Trimming left V 5 bases short and J 4 bases short, with 6 bases between. The CDR3 is 12 amino acids. Per the germline V gene, CDR1 is LGHNT and CDR2 is FRNRAP. DNA for the CDR3: TGTGCTAGTGGTGGGAGTTACAATGAGCAGTTCTTC. Protein product: CASGGSYNEQFF.

This clonotype was seen repeatedly, ten times or more. J is TRBJ1-1 and V is TRBV2; D not resolved. Trimming removed 7 bases at V and 4 bases at J, with 13 bases between. The CDR3 is made up of 13 amino acids. In germline, CDR1 is SNHLY, CDR2 FYNNEI. This chain's CDR3 is CASTIRWTTEAFF. CDR3 DNA: TGTGCCAGCACGATCCGGTGGACCACTGAAGCTTTCTTT.

This clonotype was seen only a few times. J is TRBJ2-1 and V is TRBV20-1; 14 nucleotides align to TRBD2. This CDR3 comprises 13 residues. V was clipped by 6 bases and J by 9 bases; unmatched bases: 4. CDR1 is DFQATT and CDR2 is SNEGSKA in the germline V gene (reference sequence). The CDR3 DNA sequence: TGCAGTGCCCCGGGACTAGCGGGAGTTGAGCAGTTCTTC. This encodes CSAPGLAGVEQFF.

This clonotype came up many times. The chain couples TRBV12-3 or TRBV12-4 to TRBJ1-1; no clear D gene. The CDR3 totals 13 residues. V lost 3 bases and J lost 8, with 13 bases in between. The CDR3 loop is CASSLVGRVEAFF. DNA of the CDR3: TGTGCCAGCAGTTTGGTCGGGCGGGTAGAAGCTTTCTTT.

This clonotype was seen many times. The CDR3 sequence is CSAMGENYEQYF. CDR3 in DNA: TGCAGTGCAATGGGGGAAAACTACGAGCAGTACTTC. V usage is TRBV20-1 and J usage is TRBJ2-7, with D tentatively TRBD1 or TRBD2 (5 bases each). V gave up 6 bases and J gave up 3 bases, with 12 bases separating them. The CDR3 consists of 12 residues. CDR1 and CDR2 (germline): DFQATT, SNEGSKA (reference sequence).

The chain carries TRBV20-1 and TRBJ1-4, with D perhaps TRBD1 (5 bases). V was cut by 6 bases and J by 3 bases, with 11 bases left in between. The CDR3 extends over 13 amino acids. Germline V gene lookup returns CDR1 DFQATT and CDR2 SNEGSKA (reference sequence). The CDR3 sequence: CSASQGSNEKLFF. The CDR3 DNA reads as TGCAGTGCGTCTCAGGGATCTAATGAAAAACTGTTTTTT.

This clonotype was counted only a few times. The rearrangement joins TRBV19 to TRBJ1-5; TRBD1 matches at 9 bases. CDR1 and CDR2 (germline): LNHDA, SQIVND (reference sequence). Germline trimming cut 5 bases from V and 6 bases from J; bases unmatched to any gene: 11. The CDR3 is 16 residues long. CDR3 loop: CASSGTGQGLSQPQHF. The CDR3 DNA reads as TGTGCCAGTAGTGGCACGGGACAGGGTTTATCTCAGCCCCAGCATTTT.

This chain links TRBV20-1 with TRBJ2-2; no firm D call. Germline CDR1 is DFQATT and CDR2 is SNEGSKA (reference sequence). The CDR3 totals 11 residues. V was cut by 4 bases and J by 5 bases, with 5 bases left in between. The chain's CDR3 is CSAKDTGELFF. The CDR3 DNA follows: TGCAGTGCTAAGGATACCGGGGAGCTGTTTTTT.

This chain connects TRBV20-1 to TRBJ2-2; either TRBD1 or TRBD2 may supply D (6 bases each). The CDR3 runs 16 residues. Germline V gives CDR1 DFQATT, CDR2 SNEGSKA (reference sequence). V was pared by 0 bases and J by 0 bases, with 11 bases between. Here the CDR3 DNA reads TGCAGTGCTAGAGATCGGGGGCGGGCGAACACCGGGGAGCTGTTTTTT. This translates into CSARDRGRANTGELFF.

The chain couples TRBV19 to TRBJ1-2, with 7 bases that match TRBD1. J gave up 5 bases and V 3 bases, and 3 bases lay outside the gene matches. The CDR3 consists of 13 residues. CDR1 is LNHDA and CDR2 is SQIVND in the germline V gene (reference sequence). CDR3 amino acids: CASSIDRDYGYTF. The CDR3, as DNA: TGTGCCAGTAGTATCGACAGGGATTATGGCTACACCTTC.

This clonotype has just a few counts. At one end, the junction sequence differs from germline, possibly due to a read error. The V and J genes are TRBV20-1 and TRBJ2-6, with 9 bases that match TRBD1. The V gene's germline CDR1 is DFQATT and CDR2 SNEGSKA (reference sequence). The CDR3 covers 18 residues. This CDR3 reads CSAPKPGQGISGANILTF. Written as DNA, the CDR3 is TGCAGTGCTCCCAAACCGGGACAGGGAATCTCTGGGGCCAACATCCTGACTTTC.

V and J are TRBV7-2 and TRBJ2-7; 8 nucleotides match TRBD2. The junction had 4 bases not matched to a gene; V was cut back by 3 bases and J by 3 bases. This CDR3 comprises 14 residues. In germline, CDR1 is SGHTA, CDR2 FQGNSA. The CDR3 coding sequence is TGTGCCAGCAGCTTTACTAGCGGACACTACGAGCAGTACTTC. This sequence encodes CASSFTSGHYEQYF.

This clonotype was counted ten times or more. The rearrangement uses TRBV7-8 and TRBJ2-1, with 9 nucleotides matching TRBD2. The CDR3 has 17 amino acids. CDR1 SGHVS and CDR2 FQNEAQ come from the germline V gene. Unmatched junction bases numbered 13, after V lost 5 bases and J lost 5 bases. In nucleotides, the CDR3 is TGTGCCAGCAGCCCTCGGCCAGGACTAGCGAACAACAATGAGCAGTTCTTC. Residues: CASSPRPGLANNNEQFF.

This clonotype was observed at least ten times. The chain uses TRBV5-1 and TRBJ2-7; either TRBD1 or TRBD2 may supply D (5 bases each). V lost 4 bases, J lost 0 bases, and 17 bases lay in between. The CDR3 extends over 16 amino acids. Per germline, CDR1 SGHRS and CDR2 YFSETQ. The chain's CDR3 is CASSLAELGDSYEQYF. In DNA form, the CDR3 reads TGCGCCAGCAGCCTGGCGGAGTTGGGGGACTCCTACGAGCAGTACTTC.

This clonotype has just a few counts. A clone one base away is much larger, so this may be a read error. The chain carries TRBV12-3 or TRBV12-4 and TRBJ2-7, with 9 bases aligning to TRBD1. The CDR3 runs 17 residues. V dropped 8 bases and J dropped 6; count of bases not matched to a gene: 20. CDR3 sequence reads: CASGSRTGARLRGEQYF. DNA for the CDR3: TGTGCCAGCGGTAGTAGGACAGGGGCGCGCCTAAGGGGCGAGCAGTACTTC.

Details on this clonotype: A read error may be the cause here, since a much bigger clone is one base away. This chain connects TRBV12-5 to TRBJ1-5, with D perhaps matching TRBD1 (5 bases). Per germline, CDR1 LGHNT and CDR2 FRNRAP. The CDR3 runs 12 residues. V shed 5 bases and J shed 5 bases, with 7 bases lying between them. Written as DNA, the CDR3 is TGTGCTAGTGGTCCAGGGTATCAGCCCCAGCATTTT. Translated: CASGPGYQPQHF.

This clonotype was counted ten times or more. The CDR3 DNA reads TGTGCTAGTGGTTTGGTACTCGGGACAGGGGAAGGTCAGCCCCAGCATTTT. As protein: CASGLVLGTGEGQPQHF. This rearrangement joins TRBV12-5 to TRBJ1-5, with 10 bases fitting TRBD1. This CDR3 contains 17 residues. Germline V lookup: CDR1 LGHNT, CDR2 FRNRAP. J lost 6 bases, V lost 0 bases, and 8 bases had no gene match.

In this sample, this clonotype turned up a few times. The chain couples TRBV20-1 to TRBJ1-1; D is unclear. Germline V gives CDR1 DFQATT, CDR2 SNEGSKA (reference sequence). The CDR3 covers 14 residues. V was shortened by 3 bases and J by 1 base, with 12 bases between the two germline ends. The CDR3 DNA reads TGCAGTGCTAGTTTCGACGGCCGGAACACTGAAGCTTTCTTT. Protein sequence: CSASFDGRNTEAFF.

The J gene is TRBJ2-7, the V gene TRBV6-2 or TRBV6-3, with 12 bases identical to TRBD2. This CDR3 comprises 18 residues. With 5 bases clipped from V and 0 bases from J, the junction kept 11 bases outside the gene matches. Germline assignment: CDR1 MNHEY and CDR2 SVGEGT. The CDR3 region is CASSTHRLAGGISYEQYF. The CDR3 coding sequence is TGTGCCAGCAGTACCCACCGGCTAGCGGGAGGGATCTCCTACGAGCAGTACTTC.

This clonotype was observed a few times. The chain is built from TRBV5-1 and TRBJ2-1, with TRBD2 identical over 11 bases. This CDR3 contains 19 residues. Germline CDR1 reads SGHRS; CDR2 reads YFSETQ. V was clipped by 0 bases and J by 0 bases; unmatched bases: 8. The CDR3 DNA reads TGCGCCAGCAGCTTGGGACTAGCGGGGATGATCAGCTCCTACAATGAGCAGTTCTTC. It codes for CASSLGLAGMISSYNEQFF.

This chain joins TRBV12-3 or TRBV12-4 and TRBJ1-6; 9 nucleotides agree with TRBD1. Germline trimming cut 5 bases from V and 9 bases from J; bases unmatched to any gene: 11. This CDR3 is 16 amino acids long. The CDR3 DNA follows: TGTGCCAGCAGTCTTTTGGGACAGGGAGGTTCTTCACCCCTCCACTTT. It is translated as CASSLLGQGGSSPLHF.